The clone carrying this T cell receptor (beta chain) came up once. This CDR3 has 15 residues. The V end was cut by 0 bases, the J end by 9 bases, with 16 bases between. Germline loops: CDR1 SGHRS, CDR2 YFSETQ. Generated by immunoSEQ multiplex PCR, the TCRdb table keeps only in-frame clones and is missing some. This table has about 130,000 clones, about 89% appearing once. This record belongs to a study of blood T cell repertoires in COVID-19. About the study: There were acute and convalescent COVID-19 samples, and they came from the United States, Italy and Spain. From T cells, B-cell-depleted T cells, or PBMCs came the material, which was cDNA or gDNA.

The clonotype was recovered from a man in his 60s with COVID-19, enrolled during active disease. The chain uses TRBV5-1 and TRBJ2-1, with D possibly being TRBD1 (6 bases). The sample comprised peripheral blood. The CDR3 loop reads CASSLDPGAKSEQFF. CDR3 DNA: TGCGCCAGCAGCTTGGATCCAGGGGCGAAAAGTGAGCAGTTCTTC.